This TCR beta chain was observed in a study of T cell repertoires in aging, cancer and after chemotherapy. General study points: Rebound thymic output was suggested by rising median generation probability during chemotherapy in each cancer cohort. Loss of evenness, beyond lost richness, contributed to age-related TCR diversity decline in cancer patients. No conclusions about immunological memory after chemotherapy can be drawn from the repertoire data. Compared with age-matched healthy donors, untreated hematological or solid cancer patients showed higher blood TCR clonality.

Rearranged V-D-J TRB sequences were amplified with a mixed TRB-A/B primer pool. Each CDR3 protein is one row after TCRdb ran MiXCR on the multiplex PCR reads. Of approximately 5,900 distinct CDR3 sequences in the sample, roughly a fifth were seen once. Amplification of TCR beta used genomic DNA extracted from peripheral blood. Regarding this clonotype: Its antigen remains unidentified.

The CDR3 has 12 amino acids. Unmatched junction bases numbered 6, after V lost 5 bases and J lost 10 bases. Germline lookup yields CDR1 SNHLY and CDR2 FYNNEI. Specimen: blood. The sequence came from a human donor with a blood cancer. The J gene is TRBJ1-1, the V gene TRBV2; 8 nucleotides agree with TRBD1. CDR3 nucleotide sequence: TGTGCCAGCAGTCCAGGGGGCCCCAGAGCTTTCTTT. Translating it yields CASSPGGPRAFF.